The 21 T cell receptor beta chains given below trace back to one sample, sequenced in a study of T cell responses to AZD1222 COVID-19 vaccine (dated by TCRdb to the early 2020s). Library prep was done by the immunoSEQ multiplex PCR assay. This immuneACCESS table, as held by TCRdb, lists in-frame sequences with V and J called but not all clones. Of the missing ones, under half trace to an unresolved V gene in checked studies; the others have no known cause. Present in this sample are 90,000 to 100,000 clones, roughly 80% of which were seen just once. The top ten clones comprise about 14% of the sample. The time point label on this specimen signifies: about 28 days (+/-7) after the second vaccine dose. The material was peripheral blood, obtained 28 days after the second AZD1222 dose. Receptor source: an adult who received the AZD1222 COVID-19 vaccine.

The chain joins TRBV18 to TRBJ2-3; D ambiguous. The CDR3 length is 15 residues. Germline values: CDR1 KGHSH, CDR2 LQKENI. V shed 2 bases and J shed 4 bases, with 13 bases lying between them. The CDR3 region has the DNA TGTGCCAGCTCACCAACGTACAAAGATCCAGATACGCAGTATTTT. The encoded protein is CASSPTYKDPDTQYF.

The V call is TRBV11-2, the J call TRBJ2-7; weak D call: TRBD2 (5 bases). V gave up 4 bases and J gave up 6 bases, with 13 bases separating them. The CDR3 is 13 amino acids. In germline, CDR1 is SGHAT, CDR2 FQNNGV. The CDR3 coding sequence is TGTGCCAGCAGCTGGTCACTTCGGGGCGAGCAGTACTTC. Its translation is CASSWSLRGEQYF.

The chain is built from TRBV5-1 and TRBJ2-7, with unresolved D. Germline assignment: CDR1 SGHRS and CDR2 YFSETQ. The CDR3 sequence is 13 residues long. V lost 4 bases, J lost 4 bases, and 12 bases lay in between. CDR3 bases: TGCGCCAGCAGCCCGTCACCATCGTACGAGCAGTACTTC. This sequence encodes CASSPSPSYEQYF.

The chain links TRBV9 to TRBJ1-2; the D is unclear. With 0 bases removed from V and 3 bases from J, the gap between germline ends came to 6 bases. The germline V gene has CDR1 SGDLS and CDR2 YYNGEE. CDR3 length: 13 residues. CDR3 bases: TGTGCCAGCAGCGTAGCCCAGCACTATGGCTACACCTTC. Its protein is CASSVAQHYGYTF.

V and J are TRBV12-3 or TRBV12-4 and TRBJ1-6, with D unclear. With 8 bases removed from V and 14 bases from J, the gap between germline ends came to 13 bases. CDR3 size: 11 residues. The CDR3 loop is CASGLGRTLHF. The DNA for the CDR3 is TGTGCCAGCGGGCTTGGAAGAACCCTCCACTTT.

This chain connects TRBV28 to TRBJ1-6; D is perhaps TRBD1 (5 bases). CDR3 size: 14 residues. The V and J ends lost 2 bases and 9 bases respectively, with 11 bases between them. CDR1 and CDR2 from the germline V gene are MDHEN and SYDVKM. DNA of the CDR3: TGTGCCAGCAGTTTAACCAGGGATGGTTCACCCCTCCACTTT. It yields the protein CASSLTRDGSPLHF.

This chain links TRBV4-3 with TRBJ1-5; D gene uncertain. This CDR3 region has 14 residues. From germline, CDR1 is LGHNA and CDR2 YSLEER. The V end lost 4 bases, the J end lost 5 bases, and 12 bases lay between the germline ends. CDR3 DNA: TGCGCCAGCAGCCGCGACCCCGCATATCAGCCCCAGCATTTT. Translation: CASSRDPAYQPQHF.

This clone was recorded once. The chain recombines TRBV7-6 with TRBJ2-7, with no clear D. With 5 bases removed from V and 2 bases from J, the gap between germline ends came to 16 bases. Germline V gives CDR1 SGHVS, CDR2 FNYEAQ. The CDR3 spans 15 residues. The CDR3 loop is CASSPNNVLAYEQYF. Here the CDR3 DNA reads TGTGCCAGCAGCCCCAATAACGTTCTTGCCTACGAGCAGTACTTC. Full variable domain (missing parts from reference TRBV7-6 and TRBJ2-7): GAGVSQSPRYKVTKRGQDVALRCDPISGHVSLYWYRQALGQGPEFLTYFNYEAQQDKSGLPNDRFSAERPEGSISTLTIQRTEQRDSAMYRCASSPNNVLAYEQYFGPGTRLTVT.

The chain links TRBV20-1 to TRBJ2-7, with D perhaps TRBD2 (6 bases). Trimming removed 7 bases at V and 7 bases at J, with 14 bases between. This CDR3 spans 11 amino acids. CDR1 and CDR2 (germline): DFQATT, SNEGSKA (reference sequence). The CDR3 DNA is TGCAGTGGGTTTGGGGGGATTGAGCAGTACTTC. It yields the protein CSGFGGIEQYF.

Details on this clone: One junction end disagrees with the germline gene, perhaps due to a read error. The V gene is TRBV7-8, the J gene TRBJ1-2, with a possible D match to TRBD1 (5 bases). This CDR3 is built from 11 residues. Germline V gene data show CDR1 as SGHVS and CDR2 as FQNEAQ. Written as DNA, the CDR3 is TGTGCCAGCAGCGCCCGGGACTTACAAGCCTTC. Translation gives CASSARDLQAF.

This chain joins TRBV4-3 and TRBJ1-2; unclear D gene. Germline-derived CDR1 and CDR2 are LGHNA and YSLEER. CDR3 length equals 15 residues. V was trimmed by 0 bases and J by 4 bases, leaving 12 bases between them. DNA of the CDR3: TGCGCCAGCAGCCAAGATCAATGGGTTGGCTATGGCTACACCTTC. It translates to CASSQDQWVGYGYTF.

The rearrangement links TRBV6-2 or TRBV6-3 to TRBJ1-2; no firm D call. The germline V gene has CDR1 MNHEY and CDR2 SVGEGT. V was pared by 5 bases and J by 2 bases, with 12 bases between. The length of the CDR3 is 14 residues. The CDR3 DNA follows: TGTGCCAGCAGTCCAATGGGGAGGAACTATGGCTACACCTTC. Amino acids: CASSPMGRNYGYTF.

V and J are TRBV11-2 and TRBJ1-1; TRBD1 aligns across 7 bases. Trimming took 1 base from V and 0 from J; bases not matched to a gene: 8. This CDR3 is built from 17 residues. CDR1 and CDR2 (germline): SGHAT, FQNNGV. CDR3 bases: TGTGCCAGCAGCTTAGTGGGACAGCCTAAGATGAACACTGAAGCTTTCTTT. Translated: CASSLVGQPKMNTEAFF.

The chain couples TRBV5-6 to TRBJ2-1, with 11 nucleotides matching TRBD2. J lost 1 base, V lost 4 bases, and 4 bases had no gene match. Germline CDR1 is SGHDT and CDR2 is YYEEEE. The CDR3 spans 16 residues. This CDR3 reads CASSPTSGTSYNEQFF. The CDR3 DNA reads as TGTGCCAGCAGCCCGACTAGCGGGACTTCCTACAATGAGCAGTTCTTC.

The rearrangement links TRBV6-5 to TRBJ1-2, with TRBD1 matching 7 bases. The germline CDR1 and CDR2 sequences are MNHEY and SVGAGI. The junction had 12 bases not matched to a gene; V was cut back by 7 bases and J by 4 bases. The CDR3 is made up of 15 amino acids. This chain's CDR3 is CASKTPGTDFYGYTF. CDR3 DNA sequence: TGTGCCAGCAAGACCCCCGGGACAGACTTCTATGGCTACACCTTC.

The chain carries TRBV6-5 and TRBJ1-2; perhaps TRBD1 as D (6 bases). Germline CDR1 reads MNHEY; CDR2 reads SVGAGI. V lost 7 bases and J 1 base, leaving 16 bases between the germline ends. The CDR3 sequence is 15 residues long. The CDR3 sequence: CASTVGGAVNYGYTF. The CDR3 region has the DNA TGTGCCAGCACCGTTGGGGGGGCTGTTAACTATGGCTACACCTTC.

CDR3 loop: CSASPRDTQYF. The CDR3 bases are TGCAGTGCTAGTCCGCGGGATACGCAGTATTTT. The chain links TRBV20-1 to TRBJ2-3; D is uncertain. Trimming removed 3 bases from V and 6 bases from J, with 7 bases in between. Germline CDR1 is DFQATT and CDR2 is SNEGSKA (reference sequence). The CDR3 runs to 11 residues.

The chain is built from TRBV21-1 and TRBJ1-1; the D call of TRBD1 is as the table states it, not checked on the DNA. TRBV21-1 counts as a pseudogene. The CDR3 consists of 15 residues. CDR3 loop: CASSLRDIPNTEAFF. The CDR3 nucleotides read TGTGCCAGCAGCCTACGGGACATTCCGAACACTGAAGCTTTCTTT.

This clone was observed a handful of times. The chain recombines TRBV6-5 with TRBJ1-1; D unclear. The CDR3 runs 15 residues. V was trimmed by 7 bases and J by 6 bases, leaving 21 bases between them. Looked up from germline, CDR1 is MNHEY and CDR2 is SVGAGI. CDR3 DNA sequence: TGTGCCAGCAAAGAATATGGGCTCCTGGACGCTGAAGCTTTCTTT. This encodes CASKEYGLLDAEAFF.

The chain is built from TRBV6-4 and TRBJ2-2, with 7 nucleotides matching TRBD1. Germline V CDR1 and CDR2: MRHNA, SNTAGT. The CDR3 covers 14 residues. J gave up 7 bases and V 6 bases, and 8 bases lay outside the gene matches. CDR3 residues: CASSGQEGFGELFF. In DNA form, the CDR3 reads TGTGCCAGCAGCGGACAGGAAGGTTTCGGGGAGCTGTTTTTT.

With regard to this clone: Mismatch with germline at one junction end may stem from a read error. The genes are TRBV30 and TRBJ1-5; D might be TRBD1 (5 bases). CDR3 size: 19 residues. Germline V gives CDR1 GTSNPN, CDR2 SVGIG (reference sequence). CDR3 bases: TGTGCCCGGAGGGGCAGGACCCCGATCAGAGGATATAGCAATCAGCCCCAGCATTTT. This translates into CARRGRTPIRGYSNQPQHF.